The 11 T cell receptor beta chains below were found in one sample sequenced in a study of blood T cell repertoires in COVID-19. Only in-frame clones appear in the TCRdb table, and some are missing; sequencing was by immunoSEQ multiplex PCR. This table holds under 65,000 clones, 80% to 90% found once. Sequencing used peripheral blood. The receptors stem from a woman in her fifties or sixties with acute or convalescent COVID-19.

This clone was found a few times. The chain has TRBV19 and TRBJ1-6; possible D gene TRBD1, 5 bases. This CDR3 is built from 14 residues. V dropped 3 bases and J dropped 10 bases, with 13 bases sitting between them. The germline CDR1 and CDR2 sequences are LNHDA and SQIVND (reference sequence). CDR3 bases: TGTGCCAGTAGTATGTCCAGGGTAACCTCACCCCTCCACTTT. Amino acid sequence: CASSMSRVTSPLHF.

The V and J genes are TRBV3-1 (or the pseudogene TRBV3-2) and TRBJ1-6; tentative D call: TRBD1 (6 bases). The length of the CDR3 is 15 residues. Germline V CDR1 and CDR2: LGHDT, YNNKEL (reference sequence). The V end lost 3 bases, the J end lost 10 bases, and 16 bases lay between the germline ends. CDR3 sequence: CASSQAIQGESPLHF. CDR3 DNA: TGTGCCAGCAGCCAGGCTATACAGGGAGAATCACCCCTCCACTTT.

V and J are TRBV5-1 and TRBJ1-1; 7 bases are a match to TRBD1. CDR1 SGHRS and CDR2 YFSETQ come from the germline V gene. After removal of 5 bases from V and 1 base from J, the junction contained 8 bases not matched to a gene. The CDR3 contains 15 residues. CDR3 residues: CASRRPGQTNTEAFF. The CDR3 nucleotides are TGCGCCAGCAGGCGTCCGGGACAGACGAACACTGAAGCTTTCTTT. Full variable domain (rest looked up from reference TRBV5-1 and TRBJ1-1): KAGVTQTPRYLIKTRGQQVTLSCSPISGHRSVSWYQQTPGQGLQFLFEYFSETQRNKGNFPGRFSGRQFSNSRSEMNVSTLELGDSALYLCASRRPGQTNTEAFFGQGTRLTVV.

The table lists this clone with a count of one. The chain recombines TRBV11-2 with TRBJ2-1; D is possibly TRBD2 (5 bases). There are 18 residues in the CDR3. V was cut by 1 base and J by 0 bases, with 16 bases left in between. Germline V lookup: CDR1 SGHAT, CDR2 FQNNGV. CDR3 in DNA: TGTGCCAGCAGCTTAGGTGGAGGTCGGGGTCTCTCCTACAATGAGCAGTTCTTC. Its protein product is CASSLGGGRGLSYNEQFF.

This chain uses TRBV4-1 with TRBJ1-4; 7 nucleotides agree with TRBD1. The V segment lost 3 bases and the J segment 0 bases; nucleotides outside the gene matches: 4. Germline CDR1 and CDR2: MGHRA and YSYEKL. The CDR3 is 16 residues long. CDR3 residues: CASSHRTGATNEKLFF. CDR3 DNA sequence: TGCGCCAGCAGCCATCGGACAGGTGCAACTAATGAAAAACTGTTTTTT.

V and J are TRBV30 and TRBJ1-2, with TRBD1 matching 8 bases. The CDR3 is 15 residues long. V dropped 0 bases and J dropped 4; count of bases not matched to a gene: 7. The V gene's germline CDR1 is GTSNPN and CDR2 SVGIG (reference sequence). As DNA, the CDR3 is TGTGCCTGGAGTGTACGTGCAGGGGGCGCCTATGGCTACACCTTC. Encoded protein: CAWSVRAGGAYGYTF.

The chain recombines TRBV9 with TRBJ2-2; tentative D call: TRBD1 (5 bases). V was cut by 4 bases and J by 0 bases, with 16 bases left in between. The CDR3 consists of 17 residues. In germline, CDR1 is SGDLS, CDR2 YYNGEE. CDR3 coding DNA: TGTGCCAGCAGCCCTACCCCAGGGAAATCGAACACCGGGGAGCTGTTTTTT. This translates into CASSPTPGKSNTGELFF.

The J gene is TRBJ2-6, the V gene TRBV5-1; maybe TRBD1 (5 bases). The CDR3 has 16 residues. In germline, CDR1 is SGHRS, CDR2 YFSETQ. V lost 4 bases to trimming and J lost 0 bases, with 11 bases between them. CDR3 region: CASSHGASSGANVLTF. CDR3 DNA sequence: TGCGCCAGCAGCCATGGGGCCAGCTCTGGGGCCAACGTCCTGACTTTC.

The genes are TRBV30 and TRBJ1-2; D gene uncertain. The CDR3 contains 12 residues. Germline CDR1 reads GTSNPN; CDR2 reads SVGIG (reference sequence). The V and J ends lost 4 bases and 5 bases respectively, with 11 bases between them. DNA for the CDR3: TGTGCCTGGACCCCGGCGGGGTATGGCTACACCTTC. This translates into CAWTPAGYGYTF.

The CDR3 protein is CASSIRGASSGNTIYF. In nucleotides, the CDR3 is TGTGCCAGTAGTATCCGGGGGGCGAGCTCTGGAAACACCATATATTTT. This chain connects TRBV19 to TRBJ1-3, with D possibly TRBD1 on 6 matching bases. Trimming stripped 3 bases from V and 0 bases from J, with 12 bases between. Germline V gene lookup returns CDR1 LNHDA and CDR2 SQIVND (reference sequence). The CDR3 has 16 amino acids.

The rearrangement links TRBV11-1 to TRBJ1-1, with 10 bases lining up with TRBD1. The CDR3 consists of 14 residues. Germline trimming cut 8 bases from V and 8 bases from J; bases unmatched to any gene: 11. Germline CDR1 is SGHAT and CDR2 is FQDESV (reference sequence). CDR3 coding DNA: TGTGCCAGCCGACAGGGGGCGAATTCGGGGGAAGCTTTCTTT. Its protein product is CASRQGANSGEAFF.